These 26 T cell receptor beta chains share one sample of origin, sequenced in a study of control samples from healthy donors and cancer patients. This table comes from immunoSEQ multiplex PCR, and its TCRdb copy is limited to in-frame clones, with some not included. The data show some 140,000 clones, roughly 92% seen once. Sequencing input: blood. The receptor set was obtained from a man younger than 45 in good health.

CDR3 in DNA: TGTGCCAGCAGGGAGAGCGGGAGAAAGGTAAATGAGCAGTTCTTC. It codes for CASRESGRKVNEQFF. V and J are TRBV7-9 and TRBJ2-1; 8 bases agree with TRBD2. Germline CDR1 is SEHNR and CDR2 is FQNEAQ (reference sequence). The CDR3 contains 15 residues. The J segment lost 7 bases and the V segment lost 6 bases, leaving 11 bases of the junction unmatched.

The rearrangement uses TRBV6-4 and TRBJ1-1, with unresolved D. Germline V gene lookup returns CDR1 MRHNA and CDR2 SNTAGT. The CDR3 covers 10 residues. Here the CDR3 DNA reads TGTACAGATAGAGGCACTGAAGCTTTCTTT. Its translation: CTDRGTEAFF.

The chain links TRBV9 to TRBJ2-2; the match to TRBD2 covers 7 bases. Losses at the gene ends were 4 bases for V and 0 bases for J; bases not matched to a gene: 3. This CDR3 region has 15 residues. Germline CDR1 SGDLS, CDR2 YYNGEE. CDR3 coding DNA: TGTGCCAGCAGCACCAGCGGGACGAACACCGGGGAGCTGTTTTTT. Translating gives CASSTSGTNTGELFF.

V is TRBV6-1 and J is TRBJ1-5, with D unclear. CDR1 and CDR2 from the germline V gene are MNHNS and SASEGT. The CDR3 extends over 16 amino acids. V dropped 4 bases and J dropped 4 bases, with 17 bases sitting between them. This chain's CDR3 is CASSASQRVWNQPQHF. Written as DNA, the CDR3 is TGTGCCAGCAGTGCCTCTCAAAGGGTGTGGAATCAGCCCCAGCATTTT.

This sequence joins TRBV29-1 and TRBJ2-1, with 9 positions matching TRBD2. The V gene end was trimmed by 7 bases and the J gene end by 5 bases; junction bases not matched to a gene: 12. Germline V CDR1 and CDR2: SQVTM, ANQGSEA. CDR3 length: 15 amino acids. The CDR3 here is CSAPVALAGNNEQFF. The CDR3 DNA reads TGCAGCGCCCCTGTTGCACTAGCGGGTAACAATGAGCAGTTCTTC.

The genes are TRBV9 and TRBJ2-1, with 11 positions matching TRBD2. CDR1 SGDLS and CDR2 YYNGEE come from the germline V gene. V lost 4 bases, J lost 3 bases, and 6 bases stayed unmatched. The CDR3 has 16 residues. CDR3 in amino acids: CASSLGTSGVYNEQFF. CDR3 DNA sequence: TGTGCCAGCAGCTTAGGGACTAGCGGAGTCTACAATGAGCAGTTCTTC.

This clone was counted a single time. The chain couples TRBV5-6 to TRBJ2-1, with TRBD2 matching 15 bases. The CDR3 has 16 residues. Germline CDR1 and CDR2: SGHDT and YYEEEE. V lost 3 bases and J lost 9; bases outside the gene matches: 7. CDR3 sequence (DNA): TGTGCCAGCAGCTCCGGACTAGCGGGAGGGCACGGTGAGCAGTTCTTC. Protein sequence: CASSSGLAGGHGEQFF.

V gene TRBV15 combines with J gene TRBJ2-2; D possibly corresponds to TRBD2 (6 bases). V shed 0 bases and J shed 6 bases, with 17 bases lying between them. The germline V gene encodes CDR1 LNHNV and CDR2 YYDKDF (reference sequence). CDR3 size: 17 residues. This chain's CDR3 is CATSRDFSLAIAGELFF. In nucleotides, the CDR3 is TGTGCCACCAGCAGAGATTTTAGCCTAGCGATAGCCGGGGAGCTGTTTTTT.

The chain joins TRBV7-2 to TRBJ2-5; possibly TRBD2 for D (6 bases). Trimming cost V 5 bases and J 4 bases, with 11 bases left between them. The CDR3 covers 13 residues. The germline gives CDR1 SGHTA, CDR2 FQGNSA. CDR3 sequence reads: CASSASEGETQYF. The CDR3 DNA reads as TGTGCCAGCAGCGCTAGCGAGGGAGAGACCCAGTACTTC.

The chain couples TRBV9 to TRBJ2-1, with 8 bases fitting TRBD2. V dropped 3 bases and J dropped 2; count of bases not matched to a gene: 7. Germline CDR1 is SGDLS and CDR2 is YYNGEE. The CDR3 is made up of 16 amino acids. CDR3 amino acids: CASSAQAGAPYNEQFF. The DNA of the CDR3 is TGTGCCAGCAGCGCACAAGCGGGAGCCCCCTACAATGAGCAGTTCTTC.

The CDR3 region has the DNA TGTGCCAGCAGTCCAATCCGGGAGGAACTAAATAATTCACCCCTCCACTTT. Translated, it gives CASSPIREELNNSPLHF. The gene calls are TRBV27 and TRBJ1-6; D call uncertain. Between the trimmed V and J ends, which lost 5 bases and 5 bases, there was a span of 19 bases. The CDR3 has 17 residues. Germline lookup yields CDR1 MNHEY and CDR2 SMNVEV (reference sequence).

Here the CDR3 DNA reads TGCGCCAGCAGCCGTGGGGGACTAGCGAATACCTACAATGAGCAGTTCTTC. Protein sequence: CASSRGGLANTYNEQFF. The chain couples TRBV4-1 to TRBJ2-1, with 10 positions matching TRBD2. This CDR3 has 17 residues. Trimming took 4 bases from V and 2 from J; bases not matched to a gene: 8. CDR1 and CDR2 from the germline V gene are MGHRA and YSYEKL.

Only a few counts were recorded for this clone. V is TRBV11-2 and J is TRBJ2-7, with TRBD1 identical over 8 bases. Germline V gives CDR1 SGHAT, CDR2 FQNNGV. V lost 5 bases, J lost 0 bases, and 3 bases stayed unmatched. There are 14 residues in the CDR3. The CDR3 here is CASSVTGVSYEQYF. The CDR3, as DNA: TGTGCCAGCAGCGTGACAGGGGTCTCCTACGAGCAGTACTTC.

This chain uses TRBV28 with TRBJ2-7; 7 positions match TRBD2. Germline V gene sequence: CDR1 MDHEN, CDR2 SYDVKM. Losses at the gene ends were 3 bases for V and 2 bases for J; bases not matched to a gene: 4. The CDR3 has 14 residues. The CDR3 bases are TGTGCCAGCAGTTTCGCTAGCGGTACCTACGAGCAGTACTTC. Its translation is CASSFASGTYEQYF.

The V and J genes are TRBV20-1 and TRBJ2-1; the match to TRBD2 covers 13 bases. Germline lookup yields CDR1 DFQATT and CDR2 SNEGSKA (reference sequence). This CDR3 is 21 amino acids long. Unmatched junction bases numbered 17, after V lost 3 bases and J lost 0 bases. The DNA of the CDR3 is TGCAGTGCTAGTAAATCCTACACAGGACTAGCGGGAGCGGCCTCCTACAATGAGCAGTTCTTC. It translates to CSASKSYTGLAGAASYNEQFF.

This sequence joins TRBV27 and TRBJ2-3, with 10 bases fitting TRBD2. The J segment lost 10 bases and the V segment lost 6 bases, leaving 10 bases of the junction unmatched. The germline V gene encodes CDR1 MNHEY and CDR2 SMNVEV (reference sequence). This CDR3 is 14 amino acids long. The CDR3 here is CASRLLAGAPPQYF. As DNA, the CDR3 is TGTGCCAGCAGACTCCTAGCGGGAGCCCCTCCGCAGTATTTT.

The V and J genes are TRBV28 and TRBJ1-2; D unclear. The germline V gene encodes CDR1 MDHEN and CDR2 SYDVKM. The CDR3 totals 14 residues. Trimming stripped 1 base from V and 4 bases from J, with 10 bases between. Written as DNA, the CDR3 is TGTGCCAGCAGTTTATCGGGGTGGGGCTATGGCTACACCTTC. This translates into CASSLSGWGYGYTF.

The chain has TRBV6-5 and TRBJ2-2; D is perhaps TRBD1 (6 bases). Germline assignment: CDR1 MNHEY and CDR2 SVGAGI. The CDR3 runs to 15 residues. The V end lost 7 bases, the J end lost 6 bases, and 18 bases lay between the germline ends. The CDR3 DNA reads TGTGCCAGCACAAATGGGGCAGGGGTAGCCGGGGAGCTGTTTTTT. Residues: CASTNGAGVAGELFF.

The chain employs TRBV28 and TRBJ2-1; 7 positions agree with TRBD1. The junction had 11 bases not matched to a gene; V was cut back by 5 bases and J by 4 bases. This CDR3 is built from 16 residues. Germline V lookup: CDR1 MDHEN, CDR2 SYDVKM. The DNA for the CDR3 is TGTGCCAGCAGTCCCAAGACAGGGCCCAAGTACAATGAGCAGTTCTTC. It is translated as CASSPKTGPKYNEQFF.

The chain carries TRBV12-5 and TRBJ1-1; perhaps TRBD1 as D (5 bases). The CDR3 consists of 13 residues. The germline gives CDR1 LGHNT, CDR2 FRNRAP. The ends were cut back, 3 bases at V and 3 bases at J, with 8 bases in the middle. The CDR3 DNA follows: TGTGCTAGTGGTTTCACCAGGGACACTGAAGCTTTCTTT. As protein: CASGFTRDTEAFF.

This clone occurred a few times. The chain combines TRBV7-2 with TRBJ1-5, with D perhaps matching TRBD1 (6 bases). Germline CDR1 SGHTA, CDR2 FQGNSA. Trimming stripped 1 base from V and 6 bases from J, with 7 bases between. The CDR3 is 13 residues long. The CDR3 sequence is CASSLEGGQPQHF. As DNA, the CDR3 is TGTGCCAGCAGCTTAGAGGGGGGTCAGCCCCAGCATTTT.

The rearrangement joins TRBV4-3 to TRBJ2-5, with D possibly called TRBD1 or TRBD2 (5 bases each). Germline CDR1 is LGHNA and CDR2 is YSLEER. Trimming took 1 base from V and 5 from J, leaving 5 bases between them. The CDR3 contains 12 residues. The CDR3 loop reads CASSQGGETQYF. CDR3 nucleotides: TGCGCCAGCAGCCAAGGGGGGGAGACCCAGTACTTC.

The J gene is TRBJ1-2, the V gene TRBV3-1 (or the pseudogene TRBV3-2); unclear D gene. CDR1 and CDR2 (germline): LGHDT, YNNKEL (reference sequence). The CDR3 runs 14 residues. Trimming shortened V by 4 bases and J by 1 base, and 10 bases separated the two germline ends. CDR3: CASSLGSNNYGYTF. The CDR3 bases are TGTGCCAGCAGCCTTGGGAGCAATAACTATGGCTACACCTTC.

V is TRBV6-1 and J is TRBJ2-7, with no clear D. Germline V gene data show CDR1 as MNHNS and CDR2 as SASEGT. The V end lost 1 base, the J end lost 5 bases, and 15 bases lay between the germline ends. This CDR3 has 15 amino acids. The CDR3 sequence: CASSEEAGSKDEQYF. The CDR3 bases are TGTGCCAGCAGTGAAGAAGCCGGCAGCAAGGACGAGCAGTACTTC.

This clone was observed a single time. For the CDR3, the DNA is TGTGCCAGCAGCTCGGGACTAGCGGGGGGTTCGGGCTACGAGCAGTACTTC. Its protein product is CASSSGLAGGSGYEQYF. The J gene is TRBJ2-7, the V gene TRBV5-4; 15 nucleotides match TRBD2. The CDR3 totals 17 residues. The V gene's germline CDR1 is SGHNT and CDR2 YYREEE (reference sequence). Germline trimming cut 3 bases from V and 3 bases from J; bases unmatched to any gene: 7.

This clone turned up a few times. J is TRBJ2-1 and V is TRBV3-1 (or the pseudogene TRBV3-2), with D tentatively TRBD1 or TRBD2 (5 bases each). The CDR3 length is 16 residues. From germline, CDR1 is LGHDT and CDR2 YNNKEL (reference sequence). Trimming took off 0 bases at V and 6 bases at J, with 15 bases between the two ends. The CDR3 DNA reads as TGTGCCAGCAGCCAAGATAAGGGACCTGAACCCAATGAGCAGTTCTTC. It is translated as CASSQDKGPEPNEQFF.